This TCR beta chain came from a study of cytomegalovirus exposure and HLA in healthy donors (dated 2017 in TCRdb). With respect to the entire study: According to an earlier analysis of a few hundred of the donors, 150 million to 200 million T cells yielded over 100 million unique TCR beta sequences and about 300 Gb of sequence data. HLA typing included class I and class II loci at four-digit resolution. To study patterns of TCR occurrence, a later analysis re-analyzed previously published TCR beta repertoires from around 700 donors and added high-resolution HLA genotyping. An earlier analysis of approximately 500 of the donors applied high-throughput TCR beta sequencing to assess whether each TCR beta V gene segment acted as functional or pseudogenic. Donor age, sex, ethnicity and CMV serostatus were collected together with the repertoire data. The genetic ancestry cluster associated with self-reported Caucasian donors included over 80% of the roughly 360 genotyped donors. On average, roughly 240,000 unique TCR beta nucleotide sequences were sequenced per donor among 350 to 400 genotyped donors of the cohort, with roughly 18% of those sequences being non-productive. The number of donors typed differed by locus, with roughly 629-640 for A, B, C, DRB1 and DQB1, roughly 520 for DQA1, about 610 for DPA1, and some 440 for DPB1. Besides the first cohort of under 700 subjects, a separate validation cohort made up of over a hundred different subjects was used. The study aimed to test whether cataloging public T cell receptors could reveal signatures of past pathogen exposure. The study used immunosequencing to profile the T cell repertoires of 666 subjects and linked those repertoires to cytomegalovirus serostatus. A later genetic analysis took genome-wide SNP genotypes for about three fifths of the roughly 700 donors and used that subset as a discovery cohort. All discovery cohort repertoires had been generated using a single sequencing platform. Because of strong linkage in the cohort, roughly five DR-DQ haplotypes were treated as single units for association and clustering. Approximately 330 gigabases of sequencing data and around 85 million unique TCR sequences made up an early release that covered several hundred HLA-typed donors. The later analysis used no new phenotypic data to find candidate immune exposures, relying instead on TCR beta sequences and their occurrence across donors. To predict cytomegalovirus infection status, the study brought together high-throughput TCR immunosequencing, statistical association of individual TCRs with disease status, and machine learning.

Concerning this clone itself: The clone's antigen remains unknown. One base away there is no much larger clone; base qualities are not given.

The paper's findings and limits, for the study overall: In an earlier analysis of some 500 of the donors, most TCR beta V segments were observed in productive rearrangements about 87% or about 30% of the time, broadly matching IMGT annotations. It was suggested by the authors that the approach could potentially be generalized to other disease states and immunological phenotypes. In a later analysis, the rate of TCR association differed among HLA loci, with DRB1 alleles having the most associated TCRs and HLA-C alleles having the fewest. Most CMV-associated TCR beta chains appeared to be HLA-restricted in a later analysis, and the HLA associations seemed to be driven largely by CMV exposure. Some IMGT-functional V segments, including TRBV6-2 and TRBV6-3, could not be told apart with the 87-base-pair reads, so those segments were excluded. An association between a missense DCLRE1C variant and V-gene and J-gene trimming of TCR beta chains was found in a later genetic analysis and replicated in an independent cohort. A further reported finding was that TCR beta sequences accurately predicted the HLA-A and HLA-B alleles for most subjects in the first cohort. Sequencing depth was assumed to be roughly uniform across donors in the presence/absence analyses, though that assumption may not hold. When HLA alleles, especially DR and DQ, strongly co-occurred, attributing TCR associations to individual alleles was difficult. At a false discovery rate of 0.05, a later analysis linked 16,951 TCR beta sequences to specific HLA alleles. In a later analysis, HLA-associated TCR beta chains were found to be more clonally expanded and to have lower generation probabilities than equally common non-associated chains. Several of the top co-occurrence clusters appeared to be linked to parvovirus B19, influenza, CMV and Epstein-Barr virus, according to a later analysis. Because HLA typing was unavailable for some donors at each locus, only the typed subset was used in association tests. Correlated functional status among segregating V segments might reflect linkage disequilibrium, but an unknown experimental factor could not be ruled out. Most TCR sequences were seen in very few donors, while some public TCRs were found in many individuals. Three of the identified cytomegalovirus-associated TCR beta chains were confirmed in vitro to be specific for cytomegalovirus antigens. Only TCR beta chains were sequenced in this cohort, and the absence of alpha or paired-chain data limited detectable features. In both the original and validation cohorts, the classifier was reported to diagnose cytomegalovirus status with high specificity and sensitivity. A cluster of highly shared sequence variants was judged likely to be a technical artifact of the sequencing pipeline. Because counts were too low, about 18 rarely observed V segments, including chromosome 9 orphons, were excluded from the earlier analysis of a few hundred of the donors. For the cohort, immune exposure information was limited to CMV serostatus. Compared with the roughly 720-donor mean, donors in an Asian-associated ancestry cluster had fewer N-insertions in productive TCRs, according to a later genetic analysis. The study listed 164 TCR beta chains as associated with cytomegalovirus.

The cohort was made up of hundreds of healthy bone marrow donors. All cohort members were sampled while nominally healthy, although unrecorded immune exposures were likely present. The donor was CMV seronegative and was included in the group of 352 seronegative cohort members. Every donor gave a peripheral blood sample, and the peripheral blood mononuclear cells from that sample were used for TCR beta sequencing. The Qiagen DNeasy Blood Extraction Kit was used to extract genomic DNA from the blood cell samples. The V end gives up 5 bases and the J end 9 bases, leaving 0 bases in the junction not matched to a gene. Counted from cysteine to phenylalanine, this CDR3 has 11 amino acids. The retained sequence is limited to the CDR3, 33 bases, with the frame set at the first base. Based on the germline V gene (reference sequence), the CDR1 and CDR2 sequences are WNHNN and SYGVQD. Library generation was performed with the immunoSEQ multiplex PCR assay. For the multiplex PCR, a mixture combining 60 forward primers for TCR Vbeta segments and 13 reverse primers for TCR Jbeta segments was used. The CDR3 region of rearranged TCR beta genes was amplified from genomic DNA by a multiplex PCR assay. The Illumina HiSeq System was used to sequence the amplified TCR beta libraries as 87-base-pair reads. Per the authors' processing: A later analysis tallied roughly 76 million unique TCR beta chains across the 650 to 750 repertoires, and some 10 million of those chains were shared by two or more donors. To remove PCR and sequencing errors, raw reads were error-corrected and collapsed into unique sequences using a nearest-neighbor algorithm that merged closely related sequences. V, D and J gene segments were assigned by aligning CDR3 sequences to IMGT reference sequences. Each retained sequence needed at least a six-nucleotide match to both a V gene segment and a J gene segment. Rearrangements were classified as productive when the CDR3 lacked stop codons and remained in frame with V and J, and all other rearrangements were classified as non-productive. CDR3 was defined by IMGT convention, running from the second conserved V-encoded cysteine to the conserved J-encoded phenylalanine. Sequences without an unambiguous match to a single V gene segment were excluded from the earlier analysis of several hundred of the donors. An earlier analysis of 587 of the donors called V segments functional above 56.7% productive rearrangements and segregating when the between-donor standard deviation exceeded 5%. A statistical classification framework was built to diagnose cytomegalovirus status from the catalog of TCR beta chain sequences. In a later analysis, V and J genes were assigned by comparing TCR nucleotide sequences against IMGT/GENE-DB human TR gene sequences. Using the TCRdist pipeline, a later analysis assigned CDR3 sequences along with most-parsimonious VDJ recombination scenarios. In a later analysis, each TCR beta chain was defined by its CDR3 amino acid sequence together with its V-gene family, and reads lacking a unique V-gene family were excluded. As a way to deal with suspected cross-contamination and a sequencing artifact, a later analysis dropped nearly 600 nucleotide sequences that were highly shared and had low generation probability. A later analysis calculated a clonal expansion index for each public chain from normalized within-repertoire ranks of inferred template counts. In a later analysis, generation probabilities were computed with a VDJ recombination model fitted to out-of-frame rearrangements, and the resulting probabilities were checked against IGoR. In a later analysis, TCR-TCR, TCR-HLA and TCR-CMV co-occurrence was scored with hypergeometric tests, and a repertoire-size bias correction was applied to TCR pairs. In a later analysis, false discovery rates were estimated by permuting HLA or CMV assignments 20 times. In a later analysis, co-occurring TCRs were grouped using DBSCAN, with TCRdist sequence similarity added in when clustering inside HLA-allele-positive subsets. Co-occurrence clustering excluded repertoires with fewer than 30,000 or more than 120,000 public chains, plus five with anomalous nucleotide sharing. The clones in this table, taken by TCRdb from immuneACCESS, are in-frame only. Not every clone is retained; where verified, under half of the shortfall comes from an unresolved V gene, and the cause of the rest is unknown. V and J calls and clone size are given by that table; D and trimming were obtained from the DNA. For this sample the table gives 190,000 or so clones, of which 75% to 85% were detected only once. The ten top clones hold under 0.75% of the sample.

Sequencing was performed on PBMCs. This sequence was found in a boy aged 5 to 17 in good health and CMV-seronegative. The chain links TRBV10-1 with TRBJ2-1, and 8 bases in between align with TRBD2. The base sequence is TGCGCCAGCAGTAGCGGGGGTGAGCAGTTCTTC. This gives the protein CASSSGGEQFF.